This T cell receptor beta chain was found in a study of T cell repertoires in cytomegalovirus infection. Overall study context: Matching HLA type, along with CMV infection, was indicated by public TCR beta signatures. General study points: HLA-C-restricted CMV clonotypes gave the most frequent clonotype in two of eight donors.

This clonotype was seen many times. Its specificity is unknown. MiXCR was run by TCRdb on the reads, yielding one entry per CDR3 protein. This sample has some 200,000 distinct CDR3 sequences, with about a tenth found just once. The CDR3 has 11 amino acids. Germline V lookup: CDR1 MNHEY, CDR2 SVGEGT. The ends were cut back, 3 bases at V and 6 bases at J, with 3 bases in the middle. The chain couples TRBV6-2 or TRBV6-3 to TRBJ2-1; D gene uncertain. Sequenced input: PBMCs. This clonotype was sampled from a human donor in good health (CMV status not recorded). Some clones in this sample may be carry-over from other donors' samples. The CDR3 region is CASSYPNEQFF. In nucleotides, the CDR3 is TGTGCCAGCAGTTATCCCAATGAGCAGTTCTTC.